This T cell receptor beta chain came from a study of beta chain features in type 1 diabetes. Overall study: Cell yields, age and gender were similar between patients and healthy donors. Overall study results and limits: Patients and controls would share equally any PCR tilt toward shorter templates. VDJ junctions from patients with type 1 diabetes contained fewer insertions and more deletions.

Each population that was sorted was more than 98% pure. Since all of the isolated RNA was reverse transcribed, expressed TCRB transcripts were what got sequenced. Here immunoSEQ multiplex PCR was the method, and the copy in TCRdb shows in-frame clones only, minus some. The table lists over 150,000 clones, approximately 13% of them singletons. As to this clone: No antigen is known for it.

The origin of this receptor is a woman between 18 and 29 years old in good health. The sequenced sample was central memory CD4+ T cells from blood.

The CDR3 coding sequence is TGTGCCAGCAGTTACGAAGCAGGGGTGGGAGAGCAGTACTTC. Translating gives CASSYEAGVGEQYF. This chain uses TRBV6-6 with TRBJ2-7; D possibly corresponds to TRBD1 (6 bases). Germline V gene data show CDR1 as MNHNY and CDR2 as SVGAGI (reference sequence). Deletions cut 2 bases from V and 7 bases from J, with 15 bases between. The length of the CDR3 is 14 residues.